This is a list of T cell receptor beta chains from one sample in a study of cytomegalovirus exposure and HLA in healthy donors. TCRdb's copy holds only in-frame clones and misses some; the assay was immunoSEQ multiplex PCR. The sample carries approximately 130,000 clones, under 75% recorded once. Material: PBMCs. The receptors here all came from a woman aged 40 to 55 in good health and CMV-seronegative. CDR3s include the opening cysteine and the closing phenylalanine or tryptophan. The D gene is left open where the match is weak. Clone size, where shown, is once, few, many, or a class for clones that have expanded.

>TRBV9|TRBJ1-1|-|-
CASSAPSGKENTEAFF
TGTGCCAGCAGCGCTCCATCAGGGAAAGAGAACACTGAAGCTTTCTTT
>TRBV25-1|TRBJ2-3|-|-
CASSESAGLVTDTQYF
TGTGCCAGCAGTGAGTCAGCAGGGTTGGTCACAGATACGCAGTATTTT
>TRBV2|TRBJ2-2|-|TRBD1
CASGQVLNTGELFF
TGTGCCAGCGGACAGGTCTTGAACACCGGGGAGCTGTTTTTT
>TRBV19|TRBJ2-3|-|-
CASSIGGADTQYF
TGTGCCAGTAGTATAGGAGGAGCAGATACGCAGTATTTT
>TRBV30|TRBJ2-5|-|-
CAWSWAGRETQYF
TGTGCCTGGAGTTGGGCAGGGCGGGAGACCCAGTACTTC
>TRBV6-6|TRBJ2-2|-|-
CASQGVGNTGELFF
TGTGCCAGCCAAGGGGTAGGAAACACCGGGGAGCTGTTTTTT
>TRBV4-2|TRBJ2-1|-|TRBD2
CASSRPSTETGGRWDEQFF
TGTGCCAGCAGCCGACCTTCAACGGAAACGGGGGGGCGGTGGGATGAGCAGTTCTTC
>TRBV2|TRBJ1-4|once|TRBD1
CASSEFQGAGEKLFF
TGTGCCAGCAGTGAGTTTCAGGGGGCGGGTGAAAAACTGTTTTTT
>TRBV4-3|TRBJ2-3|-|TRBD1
CASSASGTGSTDTQYF
TGCGCCAGCAGCGCGTCCGGGACAGGGAGCACAGATACGCAGTATTTT
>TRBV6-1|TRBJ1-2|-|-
CASSEGELAGYTF
TGTGCCAGCAGTGAAGGGGAGCTGGCGGGCTACACCTTC
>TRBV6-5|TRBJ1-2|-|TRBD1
CASRQTGGGYTF
TGTGCCAGCAGACAGACAGGGGGAGGCTACACCTTC
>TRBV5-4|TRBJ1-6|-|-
CASSLEGVRSPLHF
TGTGCCAGCAGCTTGGAGGGGGTTAGATCACCCCTCCACTTT
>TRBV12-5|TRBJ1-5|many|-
CASGLVRGGVLNQPQHF
TGTGCTAGTGGTTTGGTACGAGGAGGGGTCCTAAATCAGCCCCAGCATTTT
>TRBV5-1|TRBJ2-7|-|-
CASSLEGQGYEQYF
TGCGCCAGCAGCTTGGAGGGTCAGGGCTACGAGCAGTACTTC
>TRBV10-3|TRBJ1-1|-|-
CAIAGERTEAFF
TGTGCCATAGCAGGGGAACGCACTGAAGCTTTCTTT
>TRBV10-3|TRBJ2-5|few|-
CAISELTTRQETQYF
TGTGCCATCAGTGAACTCACCACGCGGCAAGAGACCCAGTACTTC
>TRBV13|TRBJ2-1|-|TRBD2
CASSPGGLADHNEQFF
TGTGCCAGCAGCCCAGGGGGACTAGCGGACCACAATGAGCAGTTCTTC
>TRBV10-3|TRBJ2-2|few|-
CAISETPPPGGELFF
TGTGCCATCAGTGAGACTCCCCCACCAGGCGGGGAGCTGTTTTTT
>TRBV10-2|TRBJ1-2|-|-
CASSDPPGGYPRDGYTF
TGCGCCAGCAGTGACCCCCCGGGGGGCTACCCTAGGGATGGCTACACCTTC
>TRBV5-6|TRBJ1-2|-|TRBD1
CASSFTGGTGYTF
TGTGCCAGCAGCTTCACAGGGGGCACTGGCTACACCTTC
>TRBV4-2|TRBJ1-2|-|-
CASSPRGQSSYGYTF
TGTGCCAGCAGCCCTAGGGGCCAGTCCTCCTATGGCTACACCTTC
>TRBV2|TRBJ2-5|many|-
CASSLALYQETQYF
TGTGCCAGCAGTCTGGCCCTGTACCAAGAGACCCAGTACTTC
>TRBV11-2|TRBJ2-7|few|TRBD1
CASSPGTGGFEQYF
TGTGCCAGCAGCCCCGGGACAGGGGGGTTCGAGCAGTACTTC
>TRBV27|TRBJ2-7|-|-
CASSLGIAYEQYF
TGTGCCAGCAGTTTAGGCATCGCCTACGAGCAGTACTTC
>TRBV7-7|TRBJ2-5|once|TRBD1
CASSVLTGVQETQYF
TGTGCCAGCAGCGTGCTGACAGGGGTCCAAGAGACCCAGTACTTC
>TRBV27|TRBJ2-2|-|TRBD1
CASSPRTGGLNTGELFF
TGTGCCAGCAGTCCTCGGACAGGGGGATTGAACACCGGGGAGCTGTTTTTT
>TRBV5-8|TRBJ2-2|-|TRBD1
CASSSEDRGVTGELFF
TGTGCCAGCAGCTCGGAGGACAGGGGTGTAACCGGGGAGCTGTTTTTT
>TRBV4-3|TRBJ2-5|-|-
CASSPDQGETQYF
TGCGCCAGCAGCCCCGATCAGGGAGAGACCCAGTACTTC
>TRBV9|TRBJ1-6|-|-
CASSVALHNSPLHF
TGTGCCAGCAGCGTAGCTCTTCATAATTCACCCCTCCACTTT
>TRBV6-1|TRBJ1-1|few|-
CASKGGGRRNTEAFF
TGTGCCAGCAAAGGGGGGGGACGGAGGAACACTGAAGCTTTCTTT
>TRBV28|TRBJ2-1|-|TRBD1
CASSRTGLTLREQFF
TGTGCCAGCAGTCGGACAGGGTTAACGCTCAGGGAGCAGTTCTTC
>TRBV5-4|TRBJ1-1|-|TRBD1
CASSTAGDRGPKDTEAFF
TGTGCCAGCAGCACCGCAGGGGACAGGGGGCCGAAAGACACTGAAGCTTTCTTT
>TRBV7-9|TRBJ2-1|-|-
CASSYVFESYNEQFF
TGTGCCAGCAGTTACGTTTTTGAGTCCTACAATGAGCAGTTCTTC
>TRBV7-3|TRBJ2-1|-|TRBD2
CASSSGLAGGPTGSEQFF
TGTGCCAGCAGTTCTGGACTAGCGGGGGGGCCTACAGGTAGTGAGCAGTTCTTC
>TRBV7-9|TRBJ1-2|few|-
CASRPKSGVGGYTF
TGTGCCAGCAGGCCGAAATCAGGGGTGGGCGGCTACACCTTC
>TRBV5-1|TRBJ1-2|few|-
CASSSSGVHGYTF
TGCGCCAGCAGCTCCTCAGGGGTGCATGGCTACACCTTC
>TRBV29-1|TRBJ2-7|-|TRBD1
CSVRGTGLAPQQYF
TGCAGCGTCCGAGGGACAGGGCTTGCACCCCAGCAGTACTTC
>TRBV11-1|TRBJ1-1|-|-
CASSSTGSIFTEAFF
TGTGCCAGCAGCTCTACGGGTTCTATCTTCACTGAAGCTTTCTTT
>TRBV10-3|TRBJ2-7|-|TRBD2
CAISERRTSGYEQYF
TGTGCCATCAGTGAGCGAAGGACTAGCGGTTACGAGCAGTACTTC
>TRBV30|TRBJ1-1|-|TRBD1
CAWSVRDRMNTEAFF
TGTGCCTGGAGTGTACGGGACAGGATGAACACTGAAGCTTTCTTT
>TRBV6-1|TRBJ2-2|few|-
CASSAGHLIGELFF
TGTGCCAGCAGTGCCGGACACTTGATCGGGGAGCTGTTTTTT
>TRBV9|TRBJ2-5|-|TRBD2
CASSLTSGAQETQYF
TGTGCCAGCAGCTTGACTAGCGGGGCCCAAGAGACCCAGTACTTC
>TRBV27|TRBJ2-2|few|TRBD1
CASSRIGTATGELFF
TGTGCCAGCAGCCGAATTGGGACAGCTACCGGGGAGCTGTTTTTT
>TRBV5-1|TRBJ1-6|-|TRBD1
CASSSGTGPNSPLHF
TGCGCCAGCAGCTCCGGGACAGGGCCTAATTCACCCCTCCACTTT
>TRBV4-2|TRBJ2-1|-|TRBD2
CASSLRLAAYNEQFF
TGTGCCAGCAGCCTGAGACTAGCGGCCTACAATGAGCAGTTCTTC
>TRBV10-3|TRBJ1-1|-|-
CATRPRTANTEAFF
TGTGCTACCAGGCCCCGGACAGCGAACACTGAAGCTTTCTTT
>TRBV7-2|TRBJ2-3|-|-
CASSSSRGARTDTQYF
TGTGCCAGCAGTTCTTCCCGGGGGGCCCGCACAGATACGCAGTATTTT
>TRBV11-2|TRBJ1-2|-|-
CASSPSRNYGYTF
TGTGCCAGCAGCCCTTCACGGAACTATGGCTACACCTTC
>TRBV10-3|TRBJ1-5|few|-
CATTPGVYSNQPQHF
TGTGCCACCACACCGGGGGTTTATAGCAATCAGCCCCAGCATTTT
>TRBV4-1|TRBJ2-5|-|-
CASSQARTGPQETQYF
TGCGCCAGCAGCCAAGCTCGCACAGGCCCCCAAGAGACCCAGTACTTC
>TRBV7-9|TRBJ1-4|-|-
CASSFATIKIHEKLFF
TGTGCCAGCAGCTTTGCTACTATAAAGATCCATGAAAAACTGTTTTTT
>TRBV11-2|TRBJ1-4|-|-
CASSLQPGQNEKLFF
TGTGCCAGCAGCCTTCAACCCGGACAGAATGAAAAACTGTTTTTT
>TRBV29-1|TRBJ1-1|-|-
CSVLDQGSTEAFF
TGCAGCGTTTTAGACCAGGGGAGCACTGAAGCTTTCTTT
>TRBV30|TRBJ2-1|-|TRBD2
CAWRRNSGGVSEQFF
TGTGCCTGGAGACGGAATAGCGGGGGGGTCAGTGAGCAGTTCTTC
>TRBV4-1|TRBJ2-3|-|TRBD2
CASSPSSGALTDTQYF
TGCGCCAGCAGCCCGTCTAGCGGGGCCCTCACAGATACGCAGTATTTT
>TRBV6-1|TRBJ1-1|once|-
CASSEGQPGLAFF
TGTGCCAGCAGTGAAGGACAGCCCGGCCTGGCTTTCTTT
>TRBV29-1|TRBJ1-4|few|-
CSVVVTGFKLFF
TGCAGCGTTGTGGTGACAGGTTTTAAACTGTTTTTT
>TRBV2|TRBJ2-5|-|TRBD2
CASSGTSGGQRETQYF
TGTGCCAGCAGCGGGACTAGCGGGGGCCAGAGGGAGACCCAGTACTTC
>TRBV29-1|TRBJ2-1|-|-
CSSRGTSYNEQFF
TGCAGCTCCCGGGGAACCTCCTACAATGAGCAGTTCTTC